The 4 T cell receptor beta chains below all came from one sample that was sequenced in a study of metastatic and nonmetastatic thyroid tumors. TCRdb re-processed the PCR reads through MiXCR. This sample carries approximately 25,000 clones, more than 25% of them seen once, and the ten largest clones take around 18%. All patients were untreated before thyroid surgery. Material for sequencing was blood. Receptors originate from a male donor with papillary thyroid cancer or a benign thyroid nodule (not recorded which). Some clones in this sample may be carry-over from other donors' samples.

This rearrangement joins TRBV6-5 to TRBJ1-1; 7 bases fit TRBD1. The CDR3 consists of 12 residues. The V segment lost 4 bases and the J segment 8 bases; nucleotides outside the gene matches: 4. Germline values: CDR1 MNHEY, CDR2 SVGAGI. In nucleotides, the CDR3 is TGTGCCAGCAGTTCGGGGACAGTCGAAGCTTTCTTT. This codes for CASSSGTVEAFF.

Here the CDR3 reads CSARGRAGVITDTQYF. CDR3 in DNA: TGCAGTGCTAGAGGCCGAGCGGGGGTGATTACAGATACGCAGTATTTT. The chain carries TRBV20-1 and TRBJ2-3, with TRBD2 identical over 8 bases. The germline CDR1 and CDR2 sequences are DFQATT and SNEGSKA (reference sequence). The junction had 9 bases not matched to a gene; V was cut back by 1 base and J by 3 bases. The CDR3 totals 16 residues.

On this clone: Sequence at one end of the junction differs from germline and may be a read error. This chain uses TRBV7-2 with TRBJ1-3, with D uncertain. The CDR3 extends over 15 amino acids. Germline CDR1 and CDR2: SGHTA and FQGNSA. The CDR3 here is CASSEAAISGNNIYF. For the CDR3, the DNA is TGTGCCAGCAGCGAGGCAGCAATCTCTGGAAACAACATATATTTT.

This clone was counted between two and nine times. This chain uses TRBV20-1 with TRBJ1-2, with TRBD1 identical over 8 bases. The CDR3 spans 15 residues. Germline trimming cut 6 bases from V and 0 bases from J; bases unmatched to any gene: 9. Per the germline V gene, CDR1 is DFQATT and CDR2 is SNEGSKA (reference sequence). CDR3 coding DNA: TGCAGTGCATTTGGACAGGGCAAAGCTAACTATGGCTACACCTTC. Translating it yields CSAFGQGKANYGYTF.